These 21 T cell receptor beta chains were sequenced from one sample in a study of CD8+CD57+ T cells in acquired aplastic anemia. Genomic DNA, the template, was used for profiling of the TCR beta VDJ and CDR3. A single record per CDR3 protein comes from TCRdb applying MiXCR to the reads. The table records about 210,000 distinct CDR3 sequences, 61% of them present only once. The sample comprised sorted CD4+, CD8+, or CD8+CD57+ T cells (not recorded which) from PBMCs. Receptors were obtained from a human donor in good health.

This chain joins TRBV7-3 and TRBJ1-2, with 11 bases that match TRBD1. CDR1 is SGHTA, CDR2 FQGTGA, per germline. After removal of 5 bases from V and 7 bases from J, the junction contained 3 bases not matched to a gene. CDR3 length equals 13 residues. Written as DNA, the CDR3 is TGTGCCAGCAGCCAAGGACAGGGGGCTGGCTACACCTTC. Translating gives CASSQGQGAGYTF.

The chain links TRBV24-1 to TRBJ2-3; TRBD2 is a possible D gene (5 bases). There are 14 residues in the CDR3. Trimming took off 3 bases at V and 3 bases at J, with 9 bases between the two ends. The V gene's germline CDR1 is KGHDR and CDR2 SFDVKD. CDR3 amino acids: CATSDAVATDTQYF. The CDR3 nucleotides read TGTGCCACCAGTGATGCGGTAGCGACAGATACGCAGTATTTT.

The gene calls are TRBV20-1 and TRBJ2-1; D is undetermined. CDR1 and CDR2 from the germline V gene are DFQATT and SNEGSKA (reference sequence). This CDR3 spans 12 amino acids. Trimming left V 1 base short and J 5 bases short, with 6 bases between. In DNA, the CDR3 is TGCAGTGCTAGAGCGACGAACAATGAGCAGTTCTTC. Its protein is CSARATNNEQFF.

The rearrangement uses TRBV7-8 and TRBJ1-6; D remains unclear. CDR3 length: 15 amino acids. Looked up from germline, CDR1 is SGHVS and CDR2 is FQNEAQ. Trimming cost V 5 bases and J 9 bases, with 17 bases left between them. The CDR3 nucleotides read TGTGCCAGCAGCCAGCCACCGGGCCTCCCTTCACCCCTCCACTTT. It codes for CASSQPPGLPSPLHF. The full variable domain, in which reference TRBV7-8 and TRBJ1-6 provide the parts outside the CDR3, is GAGVSQSPRYKVAKRGQDVALRCDPISGHVSLFWYQQALGQGPEFLTYFQNEAQLDKSGLPSDRFFAERPEGSVSTLKIQRTQQEDSAVYLCASSQPPGLPSPLHFGNGTRLTVT.

The chain recombines TRBV19 with TRBJ2-3; TRBD1 aligns across 10 bases. The germline V gene has CDR1 LNHDA and CDR2 SQIVND (reference sequence). The CDR3 has 17 residues. The V and J ends lost 4 bases and 7 bases, in that order; junction bases with no gene match: 14. CDR3 region: CASSNPFAGQGMNTQYF. The CDR3 DNA reads TGTGCCAGTAGTAATCCCTTCGCGGGACAGGGGATGAATACGCAGTATTTT.

The rearrangement links TRBV29-1 to TRBJ2-5; 12 bases match TRBD1. This CDR3 has 16 residues. Per the germline V gene, CDR1 is SQVTM and CDR2 is ANQGSEA. The ends lost 6 bases at V and 7 bases at J; junction bases unmatched: 15. The CDR3: CSVAGTGGVGVGTQYF. The CDR3 coding sequence is TGCAGCGTCGCCGGGACAGGGGGCGTTGGGGTCGGGACCCAGTACTTC.

This chain links TRBV10-3 with TRBJ2-2; possibly TRBD2 for D (5 bases). Germline assignment: CDR1 ENHRY and CDR2 SYGVKD. V was pared by 4 bases and J by 6 bases, with 18 bases between. CDR3 length equals 16 residues. The DNA of the CDR3 is TGTGCCATCAGTGCAACTAGTCCGCGGTCCTCCGGGGAGCTGTTTTTT. Its protein is CAISATSPRSSGELFF.

CDR3 in amino acids: CASSIVGYEQFF. CDR3 coding DNA: TGTGCCAGTAGTATAGTCGGGTATGAGCAGTTCTTC. This rearrangement joins TRBV19 to TRBJ2-1; D not resolved. V lost 1 base, J lost 8 bases, and 6 bases lay in between. Germline V gene lookup returns CDR1 LNHDA and CDR2 SQIVND (reference sequence). The CDR3 consists of 12 residues. Full variable domain (missing parts from reference TRBV19 and TRBJ2-1): DGGITQSPKYLFRKEGQNVTLSCEQNLNHDAMYWYRQDPGQGLRLIYYSQIVNDFQKGDIAEGYSVSREKKESFPLTVTSAQKNPTAFYLCASSIVGYEQFFGPGTRLTVL.

This chain's CDR3 is CASSFAAGGAGETQYF. The CDR3 region has the DNA TGTGCCAGCAGCTTCGCGGCAGGGGGCGCGGGGGAGACCCAGTACTTC. The chain has TRBV7-8 and TRBJ2-5; TRBD1 agrees at 8 bases. Trimming cost V 3 bases and J 5 bases; bases outside gene matches: 11. The CDR3 totals 16 residues. Germline V gene lookup returns CDR1 SGHVS and CDR2 FQNEAQ. The whole variable domain, filled in from reference TRBV7-8 and TRBJ2-5, reads GAGVSQSPRYKVAKRGQDVALRCDPISGHVSLFWYQQALGQGPEFLTYFQNEAQLDKSGLPSDRFFAERPEGSVSTLKIQRTQQEDSAVYLCASSFAAGGAGETQYFGPGTRLLVL.

With regard to this clonotype: One end of the junction does not line up with germline, which may come from a read error. The rearrangement uses TRBV15 and TRBJ1-1, with 12 bases lining up with TRBD1. The CDR3 has 14 amino acids. In germline, CDR1 is LNHNV, CDR2 YYDKDF (reference sequence). CDR3: CATGARDRGRGASF. CDR3 sequence (DNA): TGTGCCACCGGGGCGCGGGACAGGGGGCGCGGGGCTTCCTTT.

This chain connects TRBV20-1 to TRBJ2-5; D could derive from TRBD1 or TRBD2 (5 bases each). Germline CDR1 DFQATT, CDR2 SNEGSKA (reference sequence). Deletions cut 4 bases from V and 2 bases from J, with 11 bases between. The CDR3 sequence is 13 residues long. In DNA form, the CDR3 reads TGCAGTGCTAAGGGACGGGTACAAGAGACCCAGTACTTC. Encoded protein: CSAKGRVQETQYF.

Details on this clonotype: A read error may be the cause here, since a much bigger clone is one base away. The V gene is TRBV27, the J gene TRBJ2-7; weak D call: TRBD2 (7 bases). The CDR3 loop spans 12 amino acids. Trimming removed 10 bases at V and 2 bases at J, with 12 bases between. The germline gives CDR1 MNHEY, CDR2 SMNVEV (reference sequence). The CDR3: CANRGATYEQYF. The CDR3 coding sequence is TGTGCCAACCGGGGGGCGACCTACGAGCAGTACTTC.

The chain uses TRBV19 and TRBJ2-1, with D hard to call. This CDR3 has 11 residues. The V gene's germline CDR1 is LNHDA and CDR2 SQIVND (reference sequence). Trimming left V 8 bases short and J 2 bases short, with 4 bases between. DNA of the CDR3: TGTGCCAGTCTGACCTACAATGAGCAGTTCTTC. Its translation is CASLTYNEQFF.

The gene calls are TRBV29-1 and TRBJ2-7; TRBD2 matches 8 bases. Losses at the gene ends were 0 bases for V and 6 bases for J; bases not matched to a gene: 7. CDR3 size: 14 residues. Germline-derived CDR1 and CDR2 are SQVTM and ANQGSEA. The CDR3 sequence: CSVEESGSGTEQYF. The CDR3 bases are TGCAGCGTTGAAGAGTCGGGTAGCGGGACCGAGCAGTACTTC.

Concerning this clonotype: It may be a read error: a sequence one base away is much more abundant. The gene calls are TRBV19 and TRBJ1-1; no clear D gene. The CDR3 loop spans 15 amino acids. Germline values: CDR1 LNHDA, CDR2 SQIVND (reference sequence). Here the CDR3 reads CASGMSSNGYNEAFF. CDR3 coding DNA: TGTGCCAGTGGTATGAGCAGCAATGGGTACAATGAAGCTTTCTTT.

The chain combines TRBV20-1 with TRBJ1-6; 8 positions agree with TRBD1. Germline V gene sequence: CDR1 DFQATT, CDR2 SNEGSKA (reference sequence). With V trimmed by 2 bases and J by 8 bases, 8 bases remained unmatched. The CDR3 is 15 amino acids. The CDR3 reads CSARTGGTNHSPLHF. The CDR3 DNA reads as TGCAGTGCTAGAACAGGGGGAACGAATCATTCACCCCTCCACTTT.

This chain connects TRBV2 to TRBJ2-7; TRBD2 matches 7 bases. The CDR3 is 14 amino acids. V was clipped by 9 bases and J by 0 bases; unmatched bases: 8. CDR1 and CDR2 from the germline V gene are SNHLY and FYNNEI. CDR3 sequence reads: CASPRDYTSYEQYF. CDR3 nucleotides: TGTGCCAGTCCCAGGGACTACACCTCCTACGAGCAGTACTTC.

The chain employs TRBV20-1 and TRBJ2-3; TRBD2 might be the D (5 bases). This CDR3 comprises 14 residues. Germline values: CDR1 DFQATT, CDR2 SNEGSKA (reference sequence). In nucleotides, the CDR3 is TGCAGCGGGAACCATGGAAGAGGCACAGATACGCAGTATTTT. Protein: CSGNHGRGTDTQYF.

This clonotype has a handful of counts. The J gene is TRBJ2-1, the V gene TRBV27; D gene ambiguous. V dropped 6 bases and J dropped 2 bases, with 14 bases sitting between them. The CDR3 contains 15 residues. Germline V gene sequence: CDR1 MNHEY, CDR2 SMNVEV (reference sequence). CDR3 region: CASSSEGLAYNEQFF. CDR3 bases: TGTGCCAGCAGCTCCGAAGGCCTAGCCTACAATGAGCAGTTCTTC.

This chain's CDR3 is CASRRQGNEQYF. CDR3 bases: TGTGCCAGCAGACGACAGGGTAACGAGCAGTACTTC. The gene calls are TRBV7-9 and TRBJ2-7; 7 nucleotides align to TRBD1. Unmatched junction bases numbered 4, after V lost 6 bases and J lost 5 bases. The CDR3 has 12 amino acids. Germline V gene sequence: CDR1 SEHNR, CDR2 FQNEAQ (reference sequence).

For this clonotype: Germline is not matched at one junction end, which may reflect a read error. V gene TRBV7-6 combines with J gene TRBJ2-7; TRBD1 aligns across 8 bases. CDR1 SGHVS and CDR2 FNYEAQ come from the germline V gene. There are 15 residues in the CDR3. The CDR3 reads CASSVAGTGLYEQYF. The CDR3 DNA follows: TGTGCCAGCAGCGTAGCCGGGACAGGTTTATACGAGCAGTACTTC.